Below, 28 T cell receptor beta chains from the same sample are listed, as sequenced in a study of T cell responses to AZD1222 COVID-19 vaccine. Sequencing was performed with immunoSEQ multiplex PCR; in TCRdb, only in-frame clones are kept and a portion is missing. The sample has around 84,000 clones, 75% to 90% seen once. The input for sequencing was peripheral blood, taken 28 days after the second AZD1222 dose. The receptors originated from an adult who received the AZD1222 COVID-19 vaccine.

This rearrangement joins TRBV7-9 to TRBJ2-7, with D possibly being TRBD1 (6 bases). The CDR3 spans 12 residues. Germline CDR1 is SEHNR and CDR2 is FQNEAQ (reference sequence). V lost 9 bases and J lost 0, with 9 bases in between. The CDR3 sequence is CASRGSSYEQYF. As DNA, the CDR3 is TGTGCCAGTAGGGGGAGCTCCTACGAGCAGTACTTC.

The V gene is TRBV11-3, the J gene TRBJ2-3, with TRBD1 identical over 10 bases. Germline CDR1 is SGHNT and CDR2 is YENEEA. The CDR3 length is 15 residues. J lost 2 bases, V lost 5 bases, and 4 bases had no gene match. CDR3 sequence (DNA): TGTGCCAGCAGCCTTCGACAGGGGGCCACAGATACGCAGTATTTT. It yields the protein CASSLRQGATDTQYF.

The rearrangement uses TRBV19 and TRBJ1-1, with unresolved D. Trimming stripped 8 bases from V and 1 base from J, with 14 bases between. The CDR3 has 14 residues. The germline V gene encodes CDR1 LNHDA and CDR2 SQIVND (reference sequence). CDR3 coding DNA: TGTGCCAGTGTTAAGGAGGCAGAGAACACTGAAGCTTTCTTT. Protein product: CASVKEAENTEAFF.

This clone was counted a few times. The rearrangement links TRBV2 to TRBJ1-4; D not certain. This CDR3 comprises 13 residues. Germline assignment: CDR1 SNHLY and CDR2 FYNNEI. V gave up 5 bases and J gave up 4 bases, with 8 bases separating them. The CDR3 protein is CASSRDHNEKLFF. CDR3 DNA sequence: TGTGCCAGCAGTCGAGACCATAATGAAAAACTGTTTTTT.

A few counts support this clone. The chain joins TRBV5-1 to TRBJ1-6; D is uncertain. CDR3 length: 21 residues. Germline V gene data show CDR1 as SGHRS and CDR2 as YFSETQ. The V end lost 2 bases, the J end lost 6 bases, and 30 bases lay between the germline ends. CDR3 amino acids: CASSLGVEEGSQFSTNSPLHF. The DNA for the CDR3 is TGCGCCAGCAGCTTAGGTGTAGAAGAAGGTTCCCAGTTCTCCACTAATTCACCCCTCCACTTT.

The chain combines TRBV5-1 with TRBJ2-5, with D hard to call. The germline V and J ends were trimmed by 2 bases and 4 bases, with 15 bases remaining between them. CDR3 length equals 15 residues. Per the germline V gene, CDR1 is SGHRS and CDR2 is YFSETQ. The CDR3 DNA sequence: TGCGCCAGCAGCTTAGCGACATCACCCGGAGAGACCCAGTACTTC. It codes for CASSLATSPGETQYF.

This clone was counted only a few times. The chain uses TRBV5-4 and TRBJ1-1; unclear D gene. Trimming took 2 bases from V and 0 from J, leaving 8 bases between them. The CDR3 sequence is 14 residues long. CDR1 is SGHNT and CDR2 is YYREEE in the germline V gene (reference sequence). The CDR3 spells CASSLMTVNTEAFF. As DNA, the CDR3 is TGTGCCAGCAGCTTAATGACGGTGAACACTGAAGCTTTCTTT.

V is TRBV19 and J is TRBJ2-1; D call uncertain. V gave up 1 base and J gave up 8 bases, with 12 bases separating them. Per germline, CDR1 LNHDA and CDR2 SQIVND (reference sequence). This CDR3 is 14 amino acids long. CDR3 sequence reads: CASSIGVSPDEQFF. DNA of the CDR3: TGTGCCAGTAGTATAGGCGTCAGTCCGGATGAGCAGTTCTTC.

The chain recombines TRBV27 with TRBJ1-1; D is unclear. V dropped 8 bases and J dropped 8 bases, with 18 bases sitting between them. The CDR3 extends over 13 amino acids. Germline assignment: CDR1 MNHEY and CDR2 SMNVEV (reference sequence). The CDR3 coding sequence is TGTGCCAGCGGAAAGACACCCCCCGTGGAAGCTTTCTTT. Translated: CASGKTPPVEAFF.

CDR3 sequence (DNA): TGTGCCAGCAGCTTCTCTAACACTGAAGCTTTCTTT. Translation: CASSFSNTEAFF. The chain joins TRBV5-4 to TRBJ1-1; D is uncertain. From germline, CDR1 is SGHNT and CDR2 YYREEE (reference sequence). The CDR3 has 12 residues. V shed 2 bases and J shed 2 bases, with 4 bases lying between them.

The CDR3 DNA sequence: TGTGCCAGCAGCCCACAGGGGCGGCAAGGCTACACCTTC. Its protein is CASSPQGRQGYTF. The chain carries TRBV7-3 and TRBJ1-2; TRBD1 aligns across 7 bases. After removal of 5 bases from V and 8 bases from J, the junction contained 8 bases not matched to a gene. Germline CDR1 SGHTA, CDR2 FQGTGA. The CDR3 is made up of 13 amino acids.

The gene calls are TRBV7-8 and TRBJ1-5, with TRBD1 identical over 8 bases. This CDR3 is 17 amino acids long. Germline loops: CDR1 SGHVS, CDR2 FQNEAQ. V trimming: 2 bases; J trimming: 2 bases; junction bases outside the gene matches: 8. The chain's CDR3 is CASSLSGRGRGNQPQHF. Here the CDR3 DNA reads TGTGCCAGCAGCTTATCGGGCAGGGGGCGCGGCAATCAGCCCCAGCATTTT.

This clone was counted once. This chain uses TRBV19 with TRBJ1-1, with a weak D call TRBD1 (5 bases). Germline V CDR1 and CDR2: LNHDA, SQIVND (reference sequence). The CDR3 length is 13 residues. V shed 4 bases and J shed 4 bases, with 10 bases lying between them. The CDR3 here is CASSTGGSTEAFF. Written as DNA, the CDR3 is TGTGCCAGTAGTACGGGGGGGAGCACTGAAGCTTTCTTT. Using reference TRBV19 and TRBJ1-1 for the parts outside the CDR3, the full variable domain is DGGITQSPKYLFRKEGQNVTLSCEQNLNHDAMYWYRQDPGQGLRLIYYSQIVNDFQKGDIAEGYSVSREKKESFPLTVTSAQKNPTAFYLCASSTGGSTEAFFGQGTRLTVV.

V usage is TRBV5-6 and J usage is TRBJ1-3; 7 bases are a match to TRBD1. The CDR3 covers 15 residues. Germline V gene data show CDR1 as SGHDT and CDR2 as YYEEEE. V shed 3 bases and J 4 bases; nucleotides not matched to a gene: 7. CDR3 sequence (DNA): TGTGCCAGCAGCTGGATTGGGACAGAAGGAAACACCATATATTTT. Translated, it gives CASSWIGTEGNTIYF.

The CDR3 region is CASSPDTGAGANVLTF. DNA for the CDR3: TGCGCCAGCAGCCCGGACACAGGGGCTGGGGCCAACGTCCTGACTTTC. V gene TRBV5-1 combines with J gene TRBJ2-6, with 7 bases that match TRBD1. Germline lookup yields CDR1 SGHRS and CDR2 YFSETQ. Trimming at V came to 4 bases and at J to 2 bases, leaving 6 bases not matched to a gene. The CDR3 has 16 residues. The complete variable domain, with remaining parts taken from reference TRBV5-1 and TRBJ2-6, reads KAGVTQTPRYLIKTRGQQVTLSCSPISGHRSVSWYQQTPGQGLQFLFEYFSETQRNKGNFPGRFSGRQFSNSRSEMNVSTLELGDSALYLCASSPDTGAGANVLTFGAGSRLTVL.

The CDR3 DNA is TGTGCCAGCAGCGCCAGCTCTGGCTACACCTTC. This codes for CASSASSGYTF. V usage is TRBV7-9 and J usage is TRBJ1-2; D gene uncertain. Germline V gives CDR1 SEHNR, CDR2 FQNEAQ (reference sequence). The CDR3 contains 11 residues. V dropped 5 bases and J dropped 7 bases, with 8 bases sitting between them.

The V and J genes are TRBV13 and TRBJ2-7, with 9 positions matching TRBD2. This CDR3 is built from 14 residues. Germline-derived CDR1 and CDR2 are PRHDT and FYEKMQ (reference sequence). The trim removed 5 bases at V and 1 base at J, leaving 3 bases unmatched. CDR3 loop: CASSRTSDSYEQYF. CDR3 DNA sequence: TGTGCCAGCAGCCGGACTAGCGATTCCTACGAGCAGTACTTC.

The rearrangement uses TRBV6-5 and TRBJ1-6; TRBD1 matches at 7 bases. V trimming: 2 bases; J trimming: 4 bases; junction bases outside the gene matches: 5. The CDR3 covers 16 residues. Germline loops: CDR1 MNHEY, CDR2 SVGAGI. CDR3: CASSYGQEIYNSPLHF. CDR3 DNA sequence: TGTGCCAGCAGTTACGGACAGGAGATTTATAATTCACCCCTCCACTTT.

This chain uses TRBV10-1 with TRBJ2-4; tentative D call: TRBD1 (5 bases). Germline values: CDR1 WNHNN, CDR2 SYGVQD (reference sequence). The CDR3 has 17 residues. Between the trimmed V and J ends, which lost 1 base and 1 base, there was a span of 14 bases. CDR3: CASSELGDSSAKNIQYF. DNA for the CDR3: TGCGCCAGCAGTGAGTTGGGCGACAGCTCGGCCAAAAACATTCAGTACTTC.

V is TRBV11-2 and J is TRBJ2-1; the D gene is possibly TRBD2 (5 bases). This CDR3 region has 12 residues. Trimming removed 7 bases from V and 10 bases from J, with 14 bases in between. The germline CDR1 and CDR2 sequences are SGHAT and FQNNGV. CDR3 sequence reads: CASTLLEEEQFF. The CDR3, as DNA: TGTGCCAGCACCCTATTGGAGGAGGAGCAGTTCTTC.

This rearrangement joins TRBV18 to TRBJ2-7, with D hard to call. The V end was cut by 2 bases, the J end by 3 bases, with 8 bases between. The CDR3 length is 13 residues. Per germline, CDR1 KGHSH and CDR2 LQKENI. The CDR3 DNA is TGTGCCAGCTCACCAACATGGGACTACGAGCAGTACTTC. It specifies CASSPTWDYEQYF.

The rearrangement joins TRBV25-1 to TRBJ2-3; TRBD2 matches 15 bases. The CDR3 length is 18 residues. V was pared by 1 base and J by 4 bases, with 6 bases of the junction left unmatched. CDR1 is MGHDK, CDR2 SYGVNS, per germline. This CDR3 is CASSECRTSGGEADTQYF. As DNA, the CDR3 is TGTGCCAGCAGTGAATGTCGGACTAGCGGGGGGGAAGCAGATACGCAGTATTTT.

This clone occurred a few times. The chain couples TRBV28 to TRBJ1-4, with 8 positions matching TRBD1. This CDR3 comprises 17 residues. CDR1 is MDHEN and CDR2 is SYDVKM in the germline V gene. V was clipped by 3 bases and J by 0 bases; unmatched bases: 6. The CDR3 region has the DNA TGTGCCAGCAGTTTGTTGGACAGGGAATCAACTAATGAAAAACTGTTTTTT. This sequence encodes CASSLLDRESTNEKLFF.

The V gene is TRBV29-1, the J gene TRBJ2-7; 9 bases are a match to TRBD2. Germline V gene data show CDR1 as SQVTM and CDR2 as ANQGSEA. The CDR3 is 14 residues long. The V and J ends lost 4 bases and 3 bases, in that order; junction bases with no gene match: 7. CDR3 residues: CSVGASGEVYEQYF. The CDR3 DNA reads as TGCAGCGTTGGGGCTAGCGGGGAGGTCTACGAGCAGTACTTC.

This clone occurred once. The chain employs TRBV10-3 and TRBJ2-3, with TRBD1 identical over 7 bases. The CDR3 length is 15 residues. V lost 1 base to trimming and J lost 6 bases; unmatched junction nucleotides: 7. CDR1 and CDR2 (germline): ENHRY, SYGVKD. The chain's CDR3 is CAISEFPGGRDTQYF. CDR3 bases: TGTGCCATCAGTGAGTTCCCAGGGGGTAGGGATACGCAGTATTTT.

A few counts support this clone. J is TRBJ2-7 and V is TRBV27, with a possible D match to TRBD1 (5 bases). Germline assignment: CDR1 MNHEY and CDR2 SMNVEV (reference sequence). The germline V and J ends were trimmed by 5 bases and 0 bases, with 11 bases remaining between them. The CDR3 extends over 14 amino acids. The CDR3 DNA follows: TGTGCCAGCAGTCCCCAGACAGACTCCTACGAGCAGTACTTC. Encoded protein: CASSPQTDSYEQYF.

This chain uses TRBV12-3 or TRBV12-4 with TRBJ2-7; D is undetermined. This CDR3 contains 13 residues. The V and J ends lost 6 bases and 0 bases respectively, with 9 bases between them. CDR3 residues: CASRGSSSYEQYF. Here the CDR3 DNA reads TGTGCCAGCAGGGGCTCGAGCTCCTACGAGCAGTACTTC.

Notes on this clone: This sample includes further DNA sequences coding for the same CDR3. The chain uses TRBV18 and TRBJ2-3, with TRBD2 matching over 11 bases. Germline V lookup: CDR1 KGHSH, CDR2 LQKENI. The CDR3 contains 15 residues. Unmatched junction bases numbered 4, after V lost 5 bases and J lost 3 bases. CDR3 bases: TGTGCCAGCTCATCTACTAGCGGGGGAACAGATACGCAGTATTTT. This codes for CASSSTSGGTDTQYF.